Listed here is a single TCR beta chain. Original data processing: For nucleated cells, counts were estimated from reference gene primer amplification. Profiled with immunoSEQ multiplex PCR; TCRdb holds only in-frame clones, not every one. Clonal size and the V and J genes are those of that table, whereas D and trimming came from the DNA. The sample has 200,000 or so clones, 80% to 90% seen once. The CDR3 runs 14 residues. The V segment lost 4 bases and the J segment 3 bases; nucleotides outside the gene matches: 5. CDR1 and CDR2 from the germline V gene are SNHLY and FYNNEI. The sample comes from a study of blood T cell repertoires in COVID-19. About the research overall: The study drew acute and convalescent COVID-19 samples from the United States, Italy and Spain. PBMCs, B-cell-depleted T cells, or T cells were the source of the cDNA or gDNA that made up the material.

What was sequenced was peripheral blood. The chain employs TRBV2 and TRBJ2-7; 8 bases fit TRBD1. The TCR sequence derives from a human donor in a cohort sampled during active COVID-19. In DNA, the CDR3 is TGTGCCAGCAGTGCCTCCGGGACAGGCTACGAGCAGTACGTC. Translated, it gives CASSASGTGYEQYV.